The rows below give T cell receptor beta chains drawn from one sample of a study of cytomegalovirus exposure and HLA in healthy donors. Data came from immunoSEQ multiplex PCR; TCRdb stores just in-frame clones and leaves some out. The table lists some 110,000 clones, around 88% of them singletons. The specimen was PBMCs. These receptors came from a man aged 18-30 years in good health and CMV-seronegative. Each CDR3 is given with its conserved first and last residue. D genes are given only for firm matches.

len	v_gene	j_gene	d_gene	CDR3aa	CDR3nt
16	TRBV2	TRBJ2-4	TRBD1	CASSEGTGALKNIQYF	TGTGCCAGCAGTGAAGGGACAGGGGCCCTCAAAAACATTCAGTACTTC
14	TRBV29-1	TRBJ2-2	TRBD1	CSVHGTVGRRELFF	TGCAGCGTTCATGGGACAGTGGGGCGGAGGGAGCTGTTTTTT
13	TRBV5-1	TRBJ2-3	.	CASSLSYSDTQYF	TGCGCCAGCAGCTTGTCGTATTCAGATACGCAGTATTTT
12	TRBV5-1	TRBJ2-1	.	CASRKLENEQFF	TGCGCCAGCAGGAAACTAGAGAATGAGCAGTTCTTC
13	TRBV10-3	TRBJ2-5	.	CAISELGGETQYF	TGTGCCATCAGTGAACTGGGGGGAGAGACCCAGTACTTC
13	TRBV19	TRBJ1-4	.	CASTPRPIEKLFF	TGTGCCAGTACTCCGAGGCCCATAGAAAAACTGTTTTTT
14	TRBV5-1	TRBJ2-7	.	CASSLESRGWEQYF	TGCGCCAGCAGCTTGGAATCACGGGGTTGGGAGCAGTACTTC
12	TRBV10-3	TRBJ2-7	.	CAISAGEYEQYF	TGTGCCATCAGTGCAGGGGAGTACGAGCAGTACTTC
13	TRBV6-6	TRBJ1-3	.	CASNRGEENTIYF	TGTGCCAGCAATCGGGGGGAGGAAAACACCATATATTTT
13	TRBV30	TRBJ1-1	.	CAWSAQVNTEAFF	TGTGCCTGGAGTGCACAGGTCAACACTGAAGCTTTCTTT